What follows are 31 T cell receptor beta chains derived from one specimen sequenced in a study of T cell responses to AZD1222 COVID-19 vaccine. The data were produced by immunoSEQ multiplex PCR, yet TCRdb's version contains in-frame clones alone and is incomplete. The sample has 100,000 or so clones; approximately 86% are singletons. The sequenced sample was peripheral blood, obtained on day 0 of AZD1222 vaccination. The receptors were gathered from an adult in good health.

This chain connects TRBV10-3 to TRBJ2-5; no reliable D call. Germline assignment: CDR1 ENHRY and CDR2 SYGVKD. V was cut by 4 bases and J by 6 bases, with 12 bases left in between. The CDR3 is made up of 13 amino acids. The CDR3 loop is CAISASSEKTQYF. CDR3 sequence (DNA): TGTGCCATCAGTGCTTCCTCGGAAAAGACCCAGTACTTC.

This chain connects TRBV30 to TRBJ1-5; D may be TRBD1 (6 bases). Per germline, CDR1 GTSNPN and CDR2 SVGIG (reference sequence). V lost 2 bases and J 5 bases, leaving 13 bases between the germline ends. The CDR3 totals 14 residues. The CDR3 spells CAWSQQGVYQPQHF. For the CDR3, the DNA is TGTGCCTGGAGTCAACAGGGAGTCTATCAGCCCCAGCATTTT.

This clone occurred a few times. This chain joins TRBV6-2 or TRBV6-3 and TRBJ2-2; weak D call: TRBD1 (5 bases). This CDR3 spans 15 amino acids. Germline CDR1 and CDR2: MNHEY and SVGEGT. Trimming stripped 6 bases from V and 2 bases from J, with 13 bases between. In nucleotides, the CDR3 is TGTGCCAGCAGCAAGGGTCAGGGAAACACCGGGGAGCTGTTTTTT. It specifies CASSKGQGNTGELFF.

This clone was recorded once. This CDR3 reads CASSSPPGLRGFF. The CDR3 DNA follows: TGTGCCAGCAGTTCCCCCCCGGGCCTTAGGGGGTTCTTC. The J gene is TRBJ2-1, the V gene TRBV6-2 or TRBV6-3; maybe TRBD1 (5 bases). Trimming cost V 4 bases and J 15 bases, with 19 bases left between them. The CDR3 loop spans 13 amino acids. Germline lookup yields CDR1 MNHEY and CDR2 SVGEGT.

The chain has TRBV6-5 and TRBJ1-1; maybe TRBD1 (5 bases). V was clipped by 6 bases and J by 4 bases, with 12 bases between them. Looked up from germline, CDR1 is MNHEY and CDR2 is SVGAGI. This CDR3 comprises 13 residues. In DNA, the CDR3 is TGTGCCAGCAGCCACCGGGGGGGCACTGAAGCTTTCTTT. Amino acids: CASSHRGGTEAFF.

This clone was observed a single time. Here the CDR3 DNA reads TGCGCCAGCAGTGAGCCAGGCGTGAACACTGAAGCTTTCTTT. Encoded protein: CASSEPGVNTEAFF. The genes are TRBV5-1 and TRBJ1-1, with D unresolved. Germline-derived CDR1 and CDR2 are SGHRS and YFSETQ. Trimming left V 5 bases short and J 0 bases short, with 11 bases between. The CDR3 spans 14 residues.

V gene TRBV12-3 or TRBV12-4 combines with J gene TRBJ2-2; D is undetermined. The CDR3 contains 11 residues. V lost 6 bases and J 5 bases, leaving 4 bases between the germline ends. CDR3 in amino acids: CASRETGELFF. Here the CDR3 DNA reads TGTGCCAGCAGGGAGACCGGGGAGCTGTTTTTT.

There are a few counts of this clone. Here the CDR3 reads CATSKSQGLDYGYTF. CDR3 in DNA: TGTGCCACCAGCAAATCACAGGGGCTTGACTATGGCTACACCTTC. V is TRBV24-1 and J is TRBJ1-2; 7 bases line up with TRBD1. V lost 7 bases and J lost 3; bases outside the gene matches: 10. Germline V gives CDR1 KGHDR, CDR2 SFDVKD. This CDR3 comprises 15 residues.

This clone occurred once. The rearrangement uses TRBV5-6 and TRBJ1-1; D is uncertain. Per the germline V gene, CDR1 is SGHDT and CDR2 is YYEEEE. V lost 3 bases to trimming and J lost 1 base, with 7 bases between them. CDR3 length equals 13 residues. The CDR3, as DNA: TGTGCCAGCAGCTGGACTGCGAACACTGAAGCTTTCTTT. As protein: CASSWTANTEAFF.

The chain employs TRBV19 and TRBJ2-7; 7 positions agree with TRBD1. The CDR3 totals 17 residues. Germline V gene data show CDR1 as LNHDA and CDR2 as SQIVND (reference sequence). V shed 5 bases, J shed 3 bases, and the junction held 16 bases outside the gene matches. The chain's CDR3 is CASSASTTGAWGYEQYF. The CDR3 DNA sequence: TGTGCCAGTAGTGCGAGTACCACAGGGGCCTGGGGCTACGAGCAGTACTTC.

The chain uses TRBV4-3 and TRBJ1-1; 7 positions match TRBD1. The CDR3 loop spans 15 amino acids. After removal of 2 bases from V and 0 bases from J, the junction contained 3 bases not matched to a gene. The germline gives CDR1 LGHNA, CDR2 YSLEER. CDR3 nucleotide sequence: TGCGCCAGCAGCCAACAGACAGGGATGAACACTGAAGCTTTCTTT. Its protein is CASSQQTGMNTEAFF.

V usage is TRBV9 and J usage is TRBJ2-2; 8 bases match TRBD2. CDR1 is SGDLS and CDR2 is YYNGEE in the germline V gene. This CDR3 comprises 14 residues. Trimming at V came to 3 bases and at J to 6 bases, leaving 4 bases not matched to a gene. CDR3 sequence: CASSGMRGAGELFF. The CDR3 DNA follows: TGTGCCAGCAGCGGAATGCGGGGGGCCGGGGAGCTGTTTTTT.

CDR3 region: CASRNQGKETQYF. For the CDR3, the DNA is TGTGCCAGCAGAAACCAGGGGAAAGAGACCCAGTACTTC. The chain has TRBV7-8 and TRBJ2-5, with D possibly matching TRBD1 (6 bases). CDR1 is SGHVS and CDR2 is FQNEAQ in the germline V gene. Trimming cost V 6 bases and J 3 bases, with 11 bases left between them. The CDR3 runs to 13 residues.

This chain connects TRBV5-1 to TRBJ1-2; a possible D gene is TRBD1 (6 bases). Trimming shortened V by 3 bases and J by 2 bases, and 14 bases separated the two germline ends. Germline assignment: CDR1 SGHRS and CDR2 YFSETQ. This CDR3 has 15 amino acids. CDR3 nucleotide sequence: TGCGCCAGCAGCTGGAGTACAGGGATAAACTATGGCTACACCTTC. Protein sequence: CASSWSTGINYGYTF.

This clone was seen just once. This sequence joins TRBV7-2 and TRBJ2-6; no reliable D call. The V end lost 1 base, the J end lost 0 bases, and 4 bases lay between the germline ends. The CDR3 extends over 15 amino acids. Germline assignment: CDR1 SGHTA and CDR2 FQGNSA. The CDR3 bases are TGTGCCAGCAGCTTAGAACCCTCTGGGGCCAACGTCCTGACTTTC. Translating it yields CASSLEPSGANVLTF.

This chain connects TRBV4-3 to TRBJ1-1; 11 positions agree with TRBD1. Germline assignment: CDR1 LGHNA and CDR2 YSLEER. The length of the CDR3 is 12 residues. The V segment lost 11 bases and the J segment 5 bases; nucleotides outside the gene matches: 4. The CDR3 loop is CAPRDRGTEAFF. CDR3 in DNA: TGCGCCCCACGGGACAGGGGGACTGAAGCTTTCTTT.

V usage is TRBV12-3 or TRBV12-4 and J usage is TRBJ1-3, with D hard to call. The CDR3 loop spans 13 amino acids. V was cut by 6 bases and J by 2 bases, with 8 bases left in between. In DNA, the CDR3 is TGTGCCAGCAGGGGCCTCCCTGGAAACACCATATATTTT. It codes for CASRGLPGNTIYF.

The gene calls are TRBV6-6 and TRBJ2-1, with 13 bases that match TRBD2. V lost 6 bases to trimming and J lost 9 bases; unmatched junction nucleotides: 11. The CDR3 totals 16 residues. Germline V gene data show CDR1 as MNHNY and CDR2 as SVGAGI (reference sequence). CDR3 region: CASRTLRTSGSGEQFF. Here the CDR3 DNA reads TGTGCCAGCAGGACCTTGAGGACTAGCGGGAGTGGTGAGCAGTTCTTC.

The CDR3 DNA reads TGTGCCACCAGTCTCGACAGGGGGCCGATTCGCACAGATACGCAGTATTTT. Amino acid sequence: CATSLDRGPIRTDTQYF. J is TRBJ2-3 and V is TRBV24-1, with 10 bases identical to TRBD1. With V trimmed by 6 bases and J by 1 base, 9 bases remained unmatched. The CDR3 loop spans 17 amino acids. Germline CDR1 reads KGHDR; CDR2 reads SFDVKD.

J is TRBJ2-1 and V is TRBV11-3, with TRBD2 as a possible D gene (7 bases). Per the germline V gene, CDR1 is SGHNT and CDR2 is YENEEA. Between the trimmed V and J ends, which lost 3 bases and 0 bases, there was a span of 15 bases. This CDR3 has 17 residues. This CDR3 reads CASSFFGGQSSYNEQFF. The DNA for the CDR3 is TGTGCCAGCAGCTTTTTCGGGGGGCAAAGCTCCTACAATGAGCAGTTCTTC. Complete variable domain (other parts from reference TRBV11-3 and TRBJ2-1): EAGVVQSPRYKIIEKKQPVAFWCNPISGHNTLYWYLQNLGQGPELLIRYENEEAVDDSQLPKDRFSAERLKGVDSTLKIQPAELGDSAVYLCASSFFGGQSSYNEQFFGPGTRLTVL.

This sequence joins TRBV7-2 and TRBJ2-1; 13 positions agree with TRBD2. V trimming: 1 base; J trimming: 8 bases; junction bases outside the gene matches: 8. Germline lookup yields CDR1 SGHTA and CDR2 FQGNSA. The CDR3 covers 17 residues. This chain's CDR3 is CASSLEALAGGFYEQFF. DNA for the CDR3: TGTGCCAGCAGCTTAGAGGCACTAGCGGGAGGGTTTTATGAGCAGTTCTTC.

V gene TRBV6-5 combines with J gene TRBJ1-1, with a possible D match to TRBD1 (5 bases). The V and J ends lost 5 bases and 6 bases respectively, with 13 bases between them. The CDR3 runs to 13 residues. The germline V gene encodes CDR1 MNHEY and CDR2 SVGAGI. The CDR3 sequence: CASSTIQGSEAFF. The CDR3 DNA reads TGTGCCAGCAGTACTATTCAGGGATCTGAAGCTTTCTTT.

In this sample, this clone turned up once. The rearrangement joins TRBV11-2 to TRBJ1-2; possible D gene TRBD1, 5 bases. This CDR3 is 14 amino acids long. The germline V gene has CDR1 SGHAT and CDR2 FQNNGV. The ends were cut back, 4 bases at V and 7 bases at J, with 16 bases in the middle. The CDR3 protein is CASSWGTANTGYTF. The CDR3 bases are TGTGCCAGCAGCTGGGGGACGGCAAATACTGGCTACACCTTC.

V is TRBV19 and J is TRBJ2-6; no reliable D call. This CDR3 is built from 15 residues. The V end was cut by 5 bases, the J end by 0 bases, with 8 bases between. Germline CDR1 is LNHDA and CDR2 is SQIVND (reference sequence). In nucleotides, the CDR3 is TGTGCCAGTAGTCCCGACACCTCTGGGGCCAACGTCCTGACTTTC. Translating it yields CASSPDTSGANVLTF.

J is TRBJ2-5 and V is TRBV2, with 8 bases fitting TRBD1. Looked up from germline, CDR1 is SNHLY and CDR2 is FYNNEI. The CDR3 sequence is 13 residues long. The V segment lost 4 bases and the J segment 4 bases; nucleotides outside the gene matches: 2. CDR3 in amino acids: CASSGQGAETQYF. The CDR3 DNA is TGTGCCAGCAGTGGGCAGGGGGCAGAGACCCAGTACTTC. Drawing the rest from reference TRBV2 and TRBJ2-5, the complete variable domain is EPEVTQTPSHQVTQMGQEVILRCVPISNHLYFYWYRQILGQKVEFLVSFYNNEISEKSEIFDDQFSVERPDGSNFTLKIRSTKLEDSAMYFCASSGQGAETQYFGPGTRLLVL.

The rearrangement uses TRBV7-2 and TRBJ2-7; a possible D gene is TRBD2 (6 bases). Trimming took off 5 bases at V and 6 bases at J, with 14 bases between the two ends. CDR1 SGHTA and CDR2 FQGNSA come from the germline V gene. This CDR3 has 13 amino acids. The CDR3 loop is CASSTGLSVEQYF. DNA of the CDR3: TGTGCCAGCAGCACTGGACTATCCGTCGAGCAGTACTTC.

The chain couples TRBV6-2 or TRBV6-3 to TRBJ1-4; D is uncertain. The germline gives CDR1 MNHEY, CDR2 SVGEGT. V gave up 0 bases and J gave up 0 bases, with 11 bases separating them. CDR3 size: 17 residues. CDR3 in amino acids: CASSYSWVTATNEKLFF. The CDR3 DNA is TGTGCCAGCAGTTACTCGTGGGTTACTGCAACTAATGAAAAACTGTTTTTT.

This rearrangement joins TRBV21-1 to TRBJ2-7. TRBV21-1 is a recognized pseudogene. The CDR3 loop spans 15 amino acids. CDR3 sequence (DNA): TGTGCCAGCAGCAAAGAGGCCCCTCTCTCCTACGAGCAGTACTTC. Translation gives CASSKEAPLSYEQYF.

This chain uses TRBV27 with TRBJ2-7, with TRBD1 matching 8 bases. The germline V gene encodes CDR1 MNHEY and CDR2 SMNVEV (reference sequence). The CDR3 is 16 amino acids. Germline trimming cut 6 bases from V and 2 bases from J; bases unmatched to any gene: 12. CDR3 DNA: TGTGCCAGCAGACAAACTCCCGGGACAGGAACCTACGAGCAGTACTTC. Protein product: CASRQTPGTGTYEQYF.

The chain employs TRBV19 and TRBJ1-3; D is undetermined. Between the trimmed V and J ends, which lost 3 bases and 0 bases, there was a span of 6 bases. The CDR3 covers 14 residues. Looked up from germline, CDR1 is LNHDA and CDR2 is SQIVND (reference sequence). The CDR3 coding sequence is TGTGCCAGTAGTATCGAAAGCTCTGGAAACACCATATATTTT. It specifies CASSIESSGNTIYF.

This clone occurred once. V is TRBV5-1 and J is TRBJ1-4; D perhaps matches TRBD1 (6 bases). CDR1 SGHRS and CDR2 YFSETQ come from the germline V gene. This CDR3 comprises 15 residues. Trimming stripped 4 bases from V and 5 bases from J, with 15 bases between. The CDR3: CASSPEGVPNEKLFF. Here the CDR3 DNA reads TGCGCCAGCAGCCCGGAGGGGGTCCCCAATGAAAAACTGTTTTTT.